The 28 T cell receptor beta chains in this list originate from one sample, sequenced in a study of blood T cell repertoires in COVID-19. Profiled with immunoSEQ multiplex PCR; TCRdb holds only in-frame clones, not every one. The sample has around 15,000 clones; 85% to 90% are singletons. The sequenced sample was peripheral blood. The receptors shown here come from a woman in her 70s in a cohort sampled during active or convalescent COVID-19.

V and J are TRBV27 and TRBJ2-2; 9 bases fit TRBD1. V was pared by 2 bases and J by 8 bases, with 6 bases of the junction left unmatched. Germline CDR1 MNHEY, CDR2 SMNVEV (reference sequence). The CDR3 is made up of 15 amino acids. The CDR3 DNA follows: TGTGCCAGCAGTTTAGAGGGGGACAGGGAAGGGGAGCTGTTTTTT. Its protein is CASSLEGDREGELFF.

Only a few counts were recorded for this clone. The chain carries TRBV12-1 and TRBJ1-2; the table gives TRBD1 as D, unverified against the DNA. TRBV12-1 is a documented pseudogene. This CDR3 comprises 15 residues. The CDR3, as DNA: TGTGCCAGCAGCTTTGCCGGACAGGGGGCGTATGGCTACACCTTC. Its translation: CASSFAGQGAYGYTF.

This clone has a single count. The CDR3, as DNA: TGTGCCAGCAGAGCGGGGGGGTCTGTGGAGACCCAGTACTTC. Amino acids: CASRAGGSVETQYF. The chain recombines TRBV6-5 with TRBJ2-5, with TRBD2 identical over 10 bases. J was trimmed by 5 bases and V by 6 bases; bases with no gene match: 6. Germline V gene data show CDR1 as MNHEY and CDR2 as SVGAGI. This CDR3 contains 14 residues.

V usage is TRBV5-1 and J usage is TRBJ2-3, with 11 bases lining up with TRBD2. Germline V gene sequence: CDR1 SGHRS, CDR2 YFSETQ. CDR3 length: 18 residues. The V and J ends lost 0 bases and 2 bases, in that order; junction bases with no gene match: 8. The CDR3, as DNA: TGCGCCAGCAGCTTGGGTTTTAGGGGACTAGCGGACACAGATACGCAGTATTTT. Protein sequence: CASSLGFRGLADTDTQYF.

This clone was observed a single time. CDR3: CAWSVGTVPNEKLFF. CDR3 nucleotide sequence: TGTGCCTGGAGTGTCGGGACAGTCCCAAATGAAAAACTGTTTTTT. The chain carries TRBV30 and TRBJ1-4, with TRBD1 matching over 7 bases. This CDR3 has 15 amino acids. V lost 0 bases to trimming and J lost 5 bases; unmatched junction nucleotides: 6. Germline V gene sequence: CDR1 GTSNPN, CDR2 SVGIG (reference sequence).

The chain employs TRBV20-1 and TRBJ2-5; D is unclear. V lost 3 bases and J 5 bases, leaving 16 bases between the germline ends. In germline, CDR1 is DFQATT, CDR2 SNEGSKA (reference sequence). This CDR3 comprises 14 residues. The CDR3, as DNA: TGCAGTGCTAGTGTGGAGAGATCGTGGGAGACCCAGTACTTC. Amino acid sequence: CSASVERSWETQYF.

V is TRBV5-1 and J is TRBJ2-1; 12 nucleotides agree with TRBD2. This CDR3 spans 18 amino acids. V lost 4 bases and J lost 6; bases outside the gene matches: 14. The germline CDR1 and CDR2 sequences are SGHRS and YFSETQ. DNA for the CDR3: TGCGCCAGCAGCCGTGCTCCGCCGACTAGCGGGGGTATCAATGAGCAGTTCTTC. It translates to CASSRAPPTSGGINEQFF.

The chain has TRBV19 and TRBJ1-1; perhaps TRBD1 as D (5 bases). Germline V gene sequence: CDR1 LNHDA, CDR2 SQIVND (reference sequence). The CDR3 contains 13 residues. Deletions cut 4 bases from V and 2 bases from J, with 8 bases between. The CDR3 DNA reads TGTGCCAGTAGTACCAGGGCTAACACTGAAGCTTTCTTT. Protein product: CASSTRANTEAFF.

This chain uses TRBV10-3 with TRBJ2-1, with D perhaps TRBD1 (6 bases). The germline V gene has CDR1 ENHRY and CDR2 SYGVKD. The CDR3 totals 15 residues. V lost 0 bases and J lost 9, with 15 bases in between. The CDR3 here is CAISESIRGIGEQFF. CDR3 coding DNA: TGTGCCATCAGTGAGTCGATTAGGGGGATCGGTGAGCAGTTCTTC.

The genes are TRBV6-2 or TRBV6-3 and TRBJ1-5; a weak D match, TRBD1 (6 bases). CDR1 MNHEY and CDR2 SVGEGT come from the germline V gene. The CDR3 is made up of 14 amino acids. V lost 6 bases to trimming and J lost 13 bases, with 22 bases between them. CDR3 residues: CASSTGFGVTAQHF. CDR3 DNA sequence: TGTGCCAGCAGCACAGGGTTTGGGGTAACGGCGCAGCATTTT.

In DNA, the CDR3 is TGTGCCAGCAGCTCCCGATCGGTAACCAACACTGAAGCTTTCTTT. Translating it yields CASSSRSVTNTEAFF. The rearrangement uses TRBV7-6 and TRBJ1-1; D gene unclear. The CDR3 sequence is 15 residues long. V was pared by 4 bases and J by 2 bases, with 14 bases between. From germline, CDR1 is SGHVS and CDR2 FNYEAQ.

The chain is built from TRBV7-2 and TRBJ2-1, with 9 bases aligning to TRBD2. Germline CDR1 is SGHTA and CDR2 is FQGNSA. The CDR3 sequence is 17 residues long. J lost 2 bases, V lost 5 bases, and 10 bases had no gene match. CDR3 protein: CASSPRGSGGTYNEQFF. The CDR3 DNA follows: TGTGCCAGCAGCCCCAGAGGGAGCGGGGGGACCTACAATGAGCAGTTCTTC.

The chain joins TRBV3-1 (or the pseudogene TRBV3-2) to TRBJ1-1; TRBD1 matches 8 bases. With V trimmed by 6 bases and J by 1 base, 7 bases remained unmatched. Germline lookup yields CDR1 LGHDT and CDR2 YNNKEL (reference sequence). The CDR3 has 15 amino acids. The CDR3 region is CASSLKGQGNTEAFF. The CDR3 DNA reads TGTGCCAGCAGTCTTAAAGGACAGGGGAACACTGAAGCTTTCTTT.

The V gene is TRBV19, the J gene TRBJ2-7; 11 positions agree with TRBD1. V dropped 5 bases and J dropped 4; count of bases not matched to a gene: 4. CDR1 is LNHDA, CDR2 SQIVND, per germline (reference sequence). This CDR3 has 14 residues. The CDR3 coding sequence is TGTGCCAGTAGTGCGGACAGGGGGCGGTACGAGCAGTACTTC. Amino acids: CASSADRGRYEQYF.

The chain has TRBV2 and TRBJ1-2; tentative D call: TRBD1 (5 bases). V was shortened by 2 bases and J by 4 bases, with 8 bases between the two germline ends. Germline V CDR1 and CDR2: SNHLY, FYNNEI. CDR3 length: 13 residues. CDR3 in amino acids: CASSEQGGYGYTF. In DNA, the CDR3 is TGTGCCAGCAGTGAACAGGGAGGCTATGGCTACACCTTC.

The rearrangement joins TRBV2 to TRBJ2-7; TRBD2 matches at 10 bases. Trimming removed 2 bases from V and 3 bases from J; junction bases left unmatched: 7. The V gene's germline CDR1 is SNHLY and CDR2 FYNNEI. There are 16 residues in the CDR3. CDR3 nucleotide sequence: TGTGCCAGCAGTGAATGGAATAGCGGGGGGCTCTACGAGCAGTACTTC. Protein: CASSEWNSGGLYEQYF.

The chain couples TRBV28 to TRBJ1-4; TRBD1 might be the D (6 bases). The CDR3 is 15 amino acids. Germline V lookup: CDR1 MDHEN, CDR2 SYDVKM. The V end lost 4 bases, the J end lost 1 base, and 10 bases lay between the germline ends. CDR3 DNA: TGTGCCAGCAGTTCAACAGGGCGAACTAATGAAAAACTGTTTTTT. Its translation: CASSSTGRTNEKLFF.

The chain combines TRBV10-3 with TRBJ2-7; weak D call: TRBD2 (6 bases). The V end lost 4 bases, the J end lost 0 bases, and 10 bases lay between the germline ends. The germline gives CDR1 ENHRY, CDR2 SYGVKD. CDR3 length equals 14 residues. CDR3 nucleotides: TGTGCCATCAGTGCGGGACTGCTCTCCTACGAGCAGTACTTC. As protein: CAISAGLLSYEQYF.

The chain couples TRBV5-4 to TRBJ2-2, with 7 nucleotides matching TRBD1. The germline V gene has CDR1 SGHNT and CDR2 YYREEE (reference sequence). V lost 0 bases and J lost 4; bases outside the gene matches: 6. The CDR3 has 16 amino acids. Here the CDR3 reads CASSLAGTAVTGELFF. Here the CDR3 DNA reads TGTGCCAGCAGCTTGGCGGGGACAGCGGTCACCGGGGAGCTGTTTTTT. Using reference TRBV5-4 and TRBJ2-2 for the parts outside the CDR3, the full variable domain is ETGVTQSPTHLIKTRGQQVTLRCSSQSGHNTVSWYQQALGQGPQFIFQYYREEENGRGNFPPRFSGLQFPNYSSELNVNALELDDSALYLCASSLAGTAVTGELFFGEGSRLTVL.

In this sample, this clone turned up once. V is TRBV19 and J is TRBJ1-1, with D perhaps matching TRBD1 (6 bases). V shed 6 bases and J shed 4 bases, with 15 bases lying between them. Germline loops: CDR1 LNHDA, CDR2 SQIVND (reference sequence). CDR3 length equals 14 residues. Here the CDR3 reads CASSPTGGGTEAFF. The CDR3 DNA is TGTGCCAGTAGCCCTACGGGAGGGGGCACTGAAGCTTTCTTT.

The J gene is TRBJ2-1, the V gene TRBV3-1 (or the pseudogene TRBV3-2), with TRBD1 matching over 8 bases. CDR3 size: 15 residues. CDR1 and CDR2 (germline): LGHDT, YNNKEL (reference sequence). The trim removed 4 bases at V and 0 bases at J, leaving 2 bases unmatched. The CDR3 loop reads CASSLQGGSYNEQFF. DNA for the CDR3: TGTGCCAGCAGCCTACAGGGGGGCTCCTACAATGAGCAGTTCTTC.

The chain carries TRBV9 and TRBJ2-7; TRBD1 matches at 12 bases. Germline V gene data show CDR1 as SGDLS and CDR2 as YYNGEE. V dropped 3 bases and J dropped 4; count of bases not matched to a gene: 8. This CDR3 spans 16 amino acids. The CDR3 nucleotides read TGTGCCAGCAGCGCGTTTCCGGGACAGGGGGCGTACGAGCAGTACTTC. This sequence encodes CASSAFPGQGAYEQYF.

This clone has a handful of counts. The chain joins TRBV2 to TRBJ1-6; D uncertain. The CDR3 runs 15 residues. Trimming removed 7 bases from V and 7 bases from J, with 17 bases in between. Germline V CDR1 and CDR2: SNHLY, FYNNEI. CDR3 sequence (DNA): TGTGCCAGCACCACGATCGGGGTCCCCAATTCACCCCTCCACTTT. Translated, it gives CASTTIGVPNSPLHF.

A word on this clone: Other DNA sequences in this sample translate to the same CDR3. The V and J genes are TRBV28 and TRBJ2-5, with D perhaps TRBD2 (6 bases). CDR1 is MDHEN and CDR2 is SYDVKM in the germline V gene. There are 13 residues in the CDR3. Deletions cut 5 bases from V and 5 bases from J, with 12 bases between. CDR3 DNA sequence: TGTGCCAGCAGTCTGGGGGGTCGCGAGACCCAGTACTTC. Protein: CASSLGGRETQYF.

The chain carries TRBV7-3 and TRBJ2-1, with D perhaps TRBD1 (7 bases). Germline V gene sequence: CDR1 SGHTA, CDR2 FQGTGA. CDR3 length equals 15 residues. The V end was cut by 5 bases, the J end by 2 bases, with 13 bases between. CDR3 in DNA: TGTGCCAGCAGCCCCCAGGGGGGAACCTACAATGAGCAGTTCTTC. It codes for CASSPQGGTYNEQFF.

V and J are TRBV27 and TRBJ2-7; TRBD1 agrees at 10 bases. The CDR3 spans 15 residues. Germline CDR1 MNHEY, CDR2 SMNVEV (reference sequence). With V trimmed by 6 bases and J by 0 bases, 5 bases remained unmatched. The DNA for the CDR3 is TGTGCCAGCAGCCGGGACAGGGGTTACTCCTACGAGCAGTACTTC. Protein product: CASSRDRGYSYEQYF.

J is TRBJ2-2 and V is TRBV7-9, with 7 positions matching TRBD1. This CDR3 is 15 amino acids long. V shed 1 base and J 5 bases; nucleotides not matched to a gene: 4. Germline-derived CDR1 and CDR2 are SEHNR and FQNEAQ (reference sequence). The chain's CDR3 is CASSLEGGWTGELFF. The CDR3 coding sequence is TGTGCCAGCAGCTTAGAAGGGGGCTGGACCGGGGAGCTGTTTTTT. The variable domain in full, with the rest retrieved from reference TRBV7-9 and TRBJ2-2, is DTGVSQNPRHKITKRGQNVTFRCDPISEHNRLYWYRQTLGQGPEFLTYFQNEAQLEKSRLLSDRFSAERPKGSFSTLEIQRTEQGDSAMYLCASSLEGGWTGELFFGEGSRLTVL.

J is TRBJ1-1 and V is TRBV19; 8 nucleotides agree with TRBD1. Germline loops: CDR1 LNHDA, CDR2 SQIVND (reference sequence). The trim removed 10 bases at V and 3 bases at J, leaving 16 bases unmatched. The CDR3 is 16 residues long. The CDR3 region has the DNA TGTGCCACTCGTAGGGCAGGGGGCGTGGGTCACACTGAAGCTTTCTTT. Translating it yields CATRRAGGVGHTEAFF. The whole variable domain, filled in from reference TRBV19 and TRBJ1-1, reads DGGITQSPKYLFRKEGQNVTLSCEQNLNHDAMYWYRQDPGQGLRLIYYSQIVNDFQKGDIAEGYSVSREKKESFPLTVTSAQKNPTAFYLCATRRAGGVGHTEAFFGQGTRLTVV.